A single sample gave rise to the 27 T cell receptor beta chains below, sequenced in a study of blood T cell repertoires in COVID-19. Only in-frame clones appear in the TCRdb table, and some are missing; sequencing was by immunoSEQ multiplex PCR. The data contain approximately 330,000 clones, roughly 90% of them singletons. The sequenced material came from peripheral blood. These TCRs come from a man aged 30 to 39 with COVID-19, enrolled during active disease.

V usage is TRBV5-4 and J usage is TRBJ2-3; TRBD1 aligns across 10 bases. The J segment lost 4 bases and the V segment lost 3 bases, leaving 5 bases of the junction unmatched. The germline gives CDR1 SGHNT, CDR2 YYREEE (reference sequence). This CDR3 comprises 15 residues. The CDR3 coding sequence is TGTGCCAGCAGCTCCCGGGACAGGGGTCCAGATACGCAGTATTTT. Amino acids: CASSSRDRGPDTQYF.

This chain links TRBV24-1 with TRBJ1-1; 9 nucleotides align to TRBD1. This CDR3 has 13 residues. The trim removed 10 bases at V and 4 bases at J, leaving 6 bases unmatched. In germline, CDR1 is KGHDR, CDR2 SFDVKD. CDR3 sequence reads: CATRDRVGTEAFF. Written as DNA, the CDR3 is TGTGCCACAAGGGACAGGGTCGGCACTGAAGCTTTCTTT.

The V and J genes are TRBV10-3 and TRBJ2-3, with 14 bases aligning to TRBD2. CDR3 length equals 16 residues. Looked up from germline, CDR1 is ENHRY and CDR2 is SYGVKD. V was clipped by 3 bases and J by 4 bases; unmatched bases: 3. The CDR3 region is CAISDPGLAGADTQYF. The DNA for the CDR3 is TGTGCCATCAGTGATCCGGGACTAGCGGGAGCAGATACGCAGTATTTT.

V and J are TRBV29-1 and TRBJ2-7; D is undetermined. The CDR3 sequence is 11 residues long. Germline values: CDR1 SQVTM, CDR2 ANQGSEA. Trimming left V 4 bases short and J 3 bases short, with 7 bases between. As DNA, the CDR3 is TGCAGCGTTGGGAGCAACTACGAGCAGTACTTC. It codes for CSVGSNYEQYF.

V and J are TRBV4-1 and TRBJ1-1, with D tentatively TRBD1 (6 bases). The CDR3 consists of 15 residues. The ends were cut back, 2 bases at V and 0 bases at J, with 10 bases in the middle. Looked up from germline, CDR1 is MGHRA and CDR2 is YSYEKL. CDR3 coding DNA: TGCGCCAGCAGCCAACTCGGGACATTGAACACTGAAGCTTTCTTT. This sequence encodes CASSQLGTLNTEAFF.

The rearrangement joins TRBV11-2 to TRBJ1-6, with TRBD1 matching over 7 bases. CDR3 size: 16 residues. V lost 3 bases to trimming and J lost 7 bases; unmatched junction nucleotides: 9. Per germline, CDR1 SGHAT and CDR2 FQNNGV. CDR3 sequence (DNA): TGTGCCAGCAGCTTCCGCCTCAGGGGGACCAATTCACCCCTCCACTTT. Translating it yields CASSFRLRGTNSPLHF. The variable domain in full, completed from reference TRBV11-2 and TRBJ1-6, reads EAGVAQSPRYKIIEKRQSVAFWCNPISGHATLYWYQQILGQGPKLLIQFQNNGVVDDSQLPKDRFSAERLKGVDSTLKIQPAKLEDSAVYLCASSFRLRGTNSPLHFGNGTRLTVT.

The rearrangement joins TRBV2 to TRBJ2-5, with D perhaps matching TRBD1 (6 bases). V lost 4 bases to trimming and J lost 5 bases, with 11 bases between them. The CDR3 sequence is 13 residues long. CDR1 is SNHLY, CDR2 FYNNEI, per germline. The CDR3 nucleotides are TGTGCCAGCAGTGCCAGGGGTGGGGAGACCCAGTACTTC. Protein sequence: CASSARGGETQYF.

The chain joins TRBV6-4 to TRBJ1-1; tentatively, D is TRBD1 (5 bases). Trimming cost V 7 bases and J 10 bases, with 19 bases left between them. There are 13 residues in the CDR3. Looked up from germline, CDR1 is MRHNA and CDR2 is SNTAGT. CDR3 sequence reads: CASTLEGMIGAFF. The CDR3 nucleotides are TGTGCCAGCACTTTGGAGGGGATGATCGGAGCTTTCTTT.

V and J are TRBV4-1 and TRBJ2-7; 8 bases are a match to TRBD2. The germline CDR1 and CDR2 sequences are MGHRA and YSYEKL. V gave up 0 bases and J gave up 3 bases; unmatched junction bases: 4. CDR3 size: 15 residues. The CDR3 reads CASSQDRLAGYEQYF. The CDR3 bases are TGCGCCAGCAGCCAAGATCGTCTAGCGGGCTACGAGCAGTACTTC.

The chain employs TRBV29-1 and TRBJ1-1, with D uncertain. Germline V gene data show CDR1 as SQVTM and CDR2 as ANQGSEA. The CDR3 covers 13 residues. V was trimmed by 4 bases and J by 10 bases, leaving 19 bases between them. The CDR3 nucleotides are TGCAGCGTTGTTTTGGCGGGTTCTGGCCGAGCTTTCTTT. It encodes CSVVLAGSGRAFF.

The chain links TRBV9 to TRBJ2-4, with D possibly matching TRBD1 (6 bases). The CDR3 is 15 residues long. V shed 0 bases and J shed 3 bases, with 10 bases lying between them. Germline V lookup: CDR1 SGDLS, CDR2 YYNGEE. The CDR3 DNA is TGTGCCAGCAGCGTAGAGGGGGATGGCAAAAACATTCAGTACTTC. It is translated as CASSVEGDGKNIQYF.

This clone was recorded only once. V and J are TRBV6-2 or TRBV6-3 and TRBJ2-1; 11 nucleotides align to TRBD2. The V segment lost 2 bases and the J segment 3 bases; nucleotides outside the gene matches: 9. From germline, CDR1 is MNHEY and CDR2 SVGEGT. This CDR3 contains 18 residues. The CDR3 here is CASSYPNLAGGNYNEQFF. The DNA of the CDR3 is TGTGCCAGCAGTTACCCGAACCTAGCGGGGGGCAACTACAATGAGCAGTTCTTC.

V and J are TRBV5-6 and TRBJ1-1; unclear D gene. The CDR3 has 12 amino acids. Germline V gives CDR1 SGHDT, CDR2 YYEEEE. With 6 bases removed from V and 1 base from J, the gap between germline ends came to 7 bases. DNA of the CDR3: TGTGCCAGCATCGGTTGGAACACTGAAGCTTTCTTT. It is translated as CASIGWNTEAFF. The entire variable domain, with the rest obtained from reference TRBV5-6 and TRBJ1-1, is as follows: DAGVTQSPTHLIKTRGQQVTLRCSPKSGHDTVSWYQQALGQGPQFIFQYYEEEERQRGNFPDRFSGHQFPNYSSELNVNALLLGDSALYLCASIGWNTEAFFGQGTRLTVV.

The count of this clone is one. This sequence joins TRBV19 and TRBJ2-7, with a weak D call TRBD1 (6 bases). The CDR3 contains 15 residues. The germline V and J ends were trimmed by 1 base and 5 bases, with 15 bases remaining between them. Germline lookup yields CDR1 LNHDA and CDR2 SQIVND (reference sequence). CDR3 sequence (DNA): TGTGCCAGTAGTATAGGCCCCCTCTCAGGGGACGAGCAGTACTTC. Protein sequence: CASSIGPLSGDEQYF.

A single count supports this clone. The chain uses TRBV10-3 and TRBJ2-1, with D possibly being TRBD2 (5 bases). With 9 bases removed from V and 5 bases from J, the gap between germline ends came to 17 bases. This CDR3 spans 14 amino acids. The germline gives CDR1 ENHRY, CDR2 SYGVKD. The CDR3: CAITDYIYDNEQFF. Here the CDR3 DNA reads TGTGCCATAACAGACTACATATACGACAATGAGCAGTTCTTC.

The chain carries TRBV3-1 (or the pseudogene TRBV3-2) and TRBJ2-7, with D possibly matching TRBD2 (5 bases). The CDR3 runs 13 residues. V lost 5 bases, J lost 7 bases, and 15 bases lay in between. CDR1 LGHDT and CDR2 YNNKEL come from the germline V gene (reference sequence). The CDR3 loop reads CASSDEREREQYF. The CDR3 coding sequence is TGTGCCAGCAGCGATGAGAGGGAGAGGGAGCAGTACTTC.

This clone was picked up one time. V gene TRBV5-4 combines with J gene TRBJ1-5; D remains unclear. The germline V gene encodes CDR1 SGHNT and CDR2 YYREEE (reference sequence). V gave up 1 base and J gave up 9 bases, with 17 bases separating them. This CDR3 contains 15 residues. The CDR3 is CASSLFPDLPRPQHF. CDR3 DNA: TGTGCCAGCAGCTTGTTTCCGGACTTACCACGGCCCCAGCATTTT.

This chain links TRBV10-3 with TRBJ1-5; 9 positions match TRBD1. Losses at the gene ends were 6 bases for V and 7 bases for J; bases not matched to a gene: 7. The CDR3 loop spans 14 amino acids. CDR1 and CDR2 from the germline V gene are ENHRY and SYGVKD. The DNA for the CDR3 is TGTGCCATCAGCCGGGGACAGGGAGACCAGCCCCAGCATTTT. Protein: CAISRGQGDQPQHF.

The chain employs TRBV18 and TRBJ2-7; possibly TRBD1 for D (5 bases). V lost 3 bases and J 6 bases, leaving 15 bases between the germline ends. Germline CDR1 and CDR2: KGHSH and LQKENI. The CDR3 runs to 14 residues. This chain's CDR3 is CASSPVPRDGEQYF. CDR3 in DNA: TGTGCCAGCTCACCCGTTCCCAGGGATGGCGAGCAGTACTTC.

This sequence joins TRBV27 and TRBJ1-4; D call uncertain. CDR1 and CDR2 from the germline V gene are MNHEY and SMNVEV (reference sequence). Deletions cut 5 bases from V and 3 bases from J, with 7 bases between. The CDR3 covers 13 residues. CDR3 loop: CASSPPANEKLFF. The CDR3 nucleotides are TGTGCCAGCAGTCCCCCCGCTAATGAAAAACTGTTTTTT.

The chain combines TRBV2 with TRBJ2-1; no clear D. The CDR3 consists of 13 residues. Trimming shortened V by 5 bases and J by 4 bases, and 9 bases separated the two germline ends. CDR1 and CDR2 from the germline V gene are SNHLY and FYNNEI. CDR3 bases: TGTGCCAGCAGTAAATTTCCTTACAATGAGCAGTTCTTC. Translation gives CASSKFPYNEQFF.

V gene TRBV7-9 combines with J gene TRBJ2-7, with 7 nucleotides matching TRBD1. The V and J ends lost 5 bases and 3 bases, in that order; junction bases with no gene match: 16. Looked up from germline, CDR1 is SEHNR and CDR2 is FQNEAQ (reference sequence). CDR3 length equals 17 residues. In DNA form, the CDR3 reads TGTGCCAGCAGCCTAGGGATCCGCCGGGACAGAGGCTACGAGCAGTACTTC. It encodes CASSLGIRRDRGYEQYF. The variable domain in full, completed from reference TRBV7-9 and TRBJ2-7, reads DTGVSQNPRHKITKRGQNVTFRCDPISEHNRLYWYRQTLGQGPEFLTYFQNEAQLEKSRLLSDRFSAERPKGSFSTLEIQRTEQGDSAMYLCASSLGIRRDRGYEQYFGPGTRLTVT.

This clone was observed a few times. CDR3 in amino acids: CASSLGAGGGGTIYF. As DNA, the CDR3 is TGTGCCAGCAGCTTGGGTGCAGGGGGCGGGGGCACCATATATTTT. The chain uses TRBV5-4 and TRBJ1-3, with 8 bases fitting TRBD1. The CDR3 is made up of 15 amino acids. Trimming took 0 bases from V and 9 from J; bases not matched to a gene: 8. Germline CDR1 and CDR2: SGHNT and YYREEE (reference sequence).

The chain uses TRBV4-1 and TRBJ2-1, with D possibly TRBD2 on 5 matching bases. The V gene lost 4 bases and the J gene lost 1 base, with 14 bases spanning the gap. Germline lookup yields CDR1 MGHRA and CDR2 YSYEKL. The length of the CDR3 is 16 residues. The CDR3 DNA reads TGCGCCAGCAGCCTCATGACTATTACTTCCTACAATGAGCAGTTCTTC. Translating gives CASSLMTITSYNEQFF.

The chain carries TRBV5-4 and TRBJ1-6, with 10 bases matching TRBD1. The CDR3 spans 18 residues. The germline gives CDR1 SGHNT, CDR2 YYREEE (reference sequence). Trimming removed 4 bases from V and 7 bases from J; junction bases left unmatched: 14. CDR3 nucleotide sequence: TGTGCCAGCAGCCCACGGCCCCCGGGACAGGGGATAAATTCACCCCTCCACTTT. This codes for CASSPRPPGQGINSPLHF.

The J gene is TRBJ2-2, the V gene TRBV5-5; TRBD1 might be the D (5 bases). Germline V lookup: CDR1 SGHKS, CDR2 YYEKEE (reference sequence). V was shortened by 3 bases and J by 7 bases, with 19 bases between the two germline ends. The CDR3 spans 16 residues. CDR3 loop: CASSSHFQGLGGELFF. The CDR3 DNA follows: TGTGCCAGCAGCTCCCACTTCCAGGGCTTGGGCGGGGAGCTGTTTTTT.

The chain has TRBV9 and TRBJ2-1, with 8 bases fitting TRBD1. The CDR3 has 15 amino acids. Germline V CDR1 and CDR2: SGDLS, YYNGEE. V shed 0 bases and J 3 bases; nucleotides not matched to a gene: 2. The CDR3 nucleotides read TGTGCCAGCAGCGTAGTAGGACAGGGCTACAATGAGCAGTTCTTC. Its protein is CASSVVGQGYNEQFF.